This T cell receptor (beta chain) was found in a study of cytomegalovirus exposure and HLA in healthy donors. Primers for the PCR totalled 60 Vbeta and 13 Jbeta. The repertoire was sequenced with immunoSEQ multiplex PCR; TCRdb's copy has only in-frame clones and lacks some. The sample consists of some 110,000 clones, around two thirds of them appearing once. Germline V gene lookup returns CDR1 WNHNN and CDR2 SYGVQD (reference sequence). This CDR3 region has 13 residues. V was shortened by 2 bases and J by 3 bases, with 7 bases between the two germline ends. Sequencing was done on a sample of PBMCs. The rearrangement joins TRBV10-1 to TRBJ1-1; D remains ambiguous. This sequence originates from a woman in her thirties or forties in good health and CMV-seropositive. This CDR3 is CASSEEGDTEAFF. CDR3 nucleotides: TGCGCCAGCAGTGAGGAGGGCGACACTGAAGCTTTCTTT.